This T cell receptor beta chain came from a study of T-cell memory formation after mild COVID-19. The table lists this clonotype with many counts. Its cognate antigen is unknown. TCRdb reanalysed the 5' RACE reads using MiXCR and keeps one entry per CDR3 protein. The sample holds nearly 110,000 distinct CDR3 sequences, 9.5% to 15% seen once. Unmatched junction bases numbered 9, after V lost 5 bases and J lost 7 bases. This CDR3 has 15 amino acids. CDR1 and CDR2 (germline): PRHDT, FYEKMQ (reference sequence). Study-wide findings and caveats: CD4+ clones that contracted lay mainly in CM and EM; CD8+ ones lay in EMRA.

The chain uses TRBV13 and TRBJ2-3, with TRBD2 identical over 10 bases. This TCR derives from an adult woman who had mild COVID-19 (a few samples of this study predate the infection). Cell type and time point are not known. The sample was PBMCs or a T cell subset sorted from them (not recorded which). The CDR3 bases are TGTGCCAGCAGCCCCGAGCGGGGGGGCCGCAATACGCAGTATTTT. This encodes CASSPERGGRNTQYF. Filled out from reference TRBV13 and TRBJ2-3, the complete variable domain reads AAGVIQSPRHLIKEKRETATLKCYPIPRHDTVYWYQQGPGQDPQFLISFYEKMQSDKGSIPDRFSAQQFSDYHSELNMSSLELGDSALYFCASSPERGGRNTQYFGPGTRLTVL.